This entry lists 2 T cell receptor beta chains sequenced from one sample in a study of CD8+ T cells in alopecia areata (dated by TCRdb to 2016 to 2019). The time point label on this specimen signifies: less than five weeks on oral tofacitinib. The treatment or condition label for this specimen denotes: oral pan-JAK inhibitor, 5-10 mg twice daily. Peripheral blood and lesional scalp punch biopsies were obtained from patients with alopecia areata. Library preparation used the immunoSEQ multiplex PCR assay. For TCR sequencing, RNA was extracted from every sample and reverse transcribed into cDNA to serve as template. Held by TCRdb, this immuneACCESS table contains in-frame sequences only and omits some clones. Under half of the omission traces to an unresolved V gene where checked; the cause of the rest is unknown. Across this sample there are roughly 12,000 clones, with about two thirds seen only once. Jointly, the top ten make up 7% to 7.5% of the sample.

Sequenced here: skin, sampled at week 4, from a patient treated with tofacitinib. The origin of the receptors is a human donor with alopecia areata.

The V call is TRBV25-1, the J call TRBJ1-4; D unresolved. This CDR3 spans 14 amino acids. Trimming cost V 1 base and J 5 bases, with 8 bases left between them. The V gene's germline CDR1 is MGHDK and CDR2 SYGVNS. Written as DNA, the CDR3 is TGTGCCAGCAGTGAATCGCGGGGAAATGAAAAACTGTTTTTT. Its protein is CASSESRGNEKLFF. The full variable domain, completed using reference TRBV25-1 and TRBJ1-4, is EADIYQTPRYLVIGTGKKITLECSQTMGHDKMYWYQQDPGMELHLIHYSYGVNSTEKGDLSSESTVSRIRTEHFPLTLESARPSHTSQYLCASSESRGNEKLFFGSGTQLSVL.

This clone has a handful of counts. This chain joins TRBV5-4 and TRBJ2-7; TRBD1 matches 9 bases. Germline V gene sequence: CDR1 SGHNT, CDR2 YYREEE (reference sequence). The length of the CDR3 is 18 residues. The trim removed 4 bases at V and 2 bases at J, leaving 16 bases unmatched. The CDR3 DNA is TGTGCCAGCAGCGAACTTAGGAGGGACAGGGCGGGTGCCTACGAGCAGTACTTC. It is translated as CASSELRRDRAGAYEQYF.